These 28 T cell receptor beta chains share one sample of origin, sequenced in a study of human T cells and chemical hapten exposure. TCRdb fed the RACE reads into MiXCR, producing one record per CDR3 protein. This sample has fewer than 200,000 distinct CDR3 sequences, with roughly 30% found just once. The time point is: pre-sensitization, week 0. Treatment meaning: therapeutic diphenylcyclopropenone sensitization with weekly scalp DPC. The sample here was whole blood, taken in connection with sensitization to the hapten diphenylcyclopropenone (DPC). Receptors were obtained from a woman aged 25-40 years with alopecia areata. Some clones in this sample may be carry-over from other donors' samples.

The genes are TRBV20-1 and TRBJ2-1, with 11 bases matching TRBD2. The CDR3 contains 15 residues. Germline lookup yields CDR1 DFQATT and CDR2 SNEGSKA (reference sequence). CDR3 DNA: TGCAGGGTTGCCAAGGGACTAGCGGAATACAATGAGCAGTTCTTC. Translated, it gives CRVAKGLAEYNEQFF.

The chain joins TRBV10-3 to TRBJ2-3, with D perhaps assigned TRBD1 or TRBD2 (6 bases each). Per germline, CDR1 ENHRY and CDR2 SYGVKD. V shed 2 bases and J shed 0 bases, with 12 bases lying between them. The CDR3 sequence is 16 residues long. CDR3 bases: TGTGCCATCAGTGAGCTCGGGGGCTTCAGCACAGATACGCAGTATTTT. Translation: CAISELGGFSTDTQYF.

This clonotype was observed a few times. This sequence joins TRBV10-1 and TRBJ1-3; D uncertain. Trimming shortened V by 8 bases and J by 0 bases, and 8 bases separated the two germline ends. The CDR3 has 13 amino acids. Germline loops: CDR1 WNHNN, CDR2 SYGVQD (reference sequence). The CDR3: CASGHSSGNTIYF. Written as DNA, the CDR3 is TGCGCCAGCGGGCACTCCTCTGGAAACACCATATATTTT.

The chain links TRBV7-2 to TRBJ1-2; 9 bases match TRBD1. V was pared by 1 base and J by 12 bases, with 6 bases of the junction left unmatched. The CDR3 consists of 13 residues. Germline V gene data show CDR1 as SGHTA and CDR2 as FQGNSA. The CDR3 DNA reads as TGTGCCAGCAGCTTAGTAGGGACAGGGCTCGACACCTTC. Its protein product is CASSLVGTGLDTF.

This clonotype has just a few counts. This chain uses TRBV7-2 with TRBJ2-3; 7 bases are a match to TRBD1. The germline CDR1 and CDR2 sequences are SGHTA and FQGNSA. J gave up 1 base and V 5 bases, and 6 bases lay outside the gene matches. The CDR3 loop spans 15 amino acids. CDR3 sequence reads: CASSINRGRTDTQYF. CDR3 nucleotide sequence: TGTGCCAGCAGCATTAACAGGGGACGCACAGATACGCAGTATTTT.

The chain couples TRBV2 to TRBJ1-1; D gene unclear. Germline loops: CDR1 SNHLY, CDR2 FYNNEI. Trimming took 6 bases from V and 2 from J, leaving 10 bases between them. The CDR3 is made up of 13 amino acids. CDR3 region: CASRKEGNTEAFF. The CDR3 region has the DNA TGTGCCAGCAGGAAGGAAGGCAACACTGAAGCTTTCTTT.

CDR3 coding DNA: TGTGCCAGCAGGGGGGCTAGCGCCTACAATGAGCAGTTCTTC. Its protein product is CASRGASAYNEQFF. The J gene is TRBJ2-1, the V gene TRBV28, with D possibly called TRBD1 or TRBD2 (6 bases each). The germline V gene has CDR1 MDHEN and CDR2 SYDVKM. This CDR3 has 14 residues. V gave up 6 bases and J gave up 2 bases, with 11 bases separating them.

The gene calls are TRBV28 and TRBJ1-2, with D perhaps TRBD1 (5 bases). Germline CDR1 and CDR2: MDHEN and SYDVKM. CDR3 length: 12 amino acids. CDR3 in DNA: TGTGCTCTCGGGGCGGACTTCTATGGCTACACCTTC. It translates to CALGADFYGYTF.

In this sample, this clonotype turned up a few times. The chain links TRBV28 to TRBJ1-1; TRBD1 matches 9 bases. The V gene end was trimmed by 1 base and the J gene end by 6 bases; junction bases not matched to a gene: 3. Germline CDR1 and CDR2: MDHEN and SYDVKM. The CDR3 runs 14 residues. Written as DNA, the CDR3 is TGTGCCAGCAGTTTATTACAGGGGGCCGCTGAAGCTTTCTTT. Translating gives CASSLLQGAAEAFF.

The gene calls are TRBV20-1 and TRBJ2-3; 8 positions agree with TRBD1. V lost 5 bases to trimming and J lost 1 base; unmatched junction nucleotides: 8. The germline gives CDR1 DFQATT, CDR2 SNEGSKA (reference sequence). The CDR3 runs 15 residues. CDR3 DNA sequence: TGCAGTGCTGCCCAGGGGGCTAGTGGCACAGATACGCAGTATTTT. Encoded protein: CSAAQGASGTDTQYF.

The DNA of the CDR3 is TGTGCCAGCAGTTTAGTAAGCACTGAAGCTTTCTTT. This sequence encodes CASSLVSTEAFF. The chain couples TRBV28 to TRBJ1-1, with D unresolved. The CDR3 is 12 amino acids. The germline V and J ends were trimmed by 2 bases and 4 bases, with 5 bases remaining between them. Germline lookup yields CDR1 MDHEN and CDR2 SYDVKM. Filled out from reference TRBV28 and TRBJ1-1, the complete variable domain reads DVKVTQSSRYLVKRTGEKVFLECVQDMDHENMFWYRQDPGLGLRLIYFSYDVKMKEKGDIPEGYSVSREKKERFSLILESASTNQTSMYLCASSLVSTEAFFGQGTRLTVV.

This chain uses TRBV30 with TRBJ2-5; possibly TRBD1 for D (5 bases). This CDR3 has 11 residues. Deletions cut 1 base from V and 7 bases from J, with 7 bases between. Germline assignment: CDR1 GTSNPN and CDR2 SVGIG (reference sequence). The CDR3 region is CAWSAQGTQYF. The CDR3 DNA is TGTGCCTGGAGTGCTCAGGGGACCCAGTACTTC.

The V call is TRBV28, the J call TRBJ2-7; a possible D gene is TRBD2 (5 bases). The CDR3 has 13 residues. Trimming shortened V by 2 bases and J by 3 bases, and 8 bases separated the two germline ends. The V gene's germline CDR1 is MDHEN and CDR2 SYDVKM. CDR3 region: CASSLRESYEQYF. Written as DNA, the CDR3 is TGTGCCAGCAGTTTACGGGAAAGCTACGAGCAGTACTTC. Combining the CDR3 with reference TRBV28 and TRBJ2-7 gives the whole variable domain DVKVTQSSRYLVKRTGEKVFLECVQDMDHENMFWYRQDPGLGLRLIYFSYDVKMKEKGDIPEGYSVSREKKERFSLILESASTNQTSMYLCASSLRESYEQYFGPGTRLTVT.

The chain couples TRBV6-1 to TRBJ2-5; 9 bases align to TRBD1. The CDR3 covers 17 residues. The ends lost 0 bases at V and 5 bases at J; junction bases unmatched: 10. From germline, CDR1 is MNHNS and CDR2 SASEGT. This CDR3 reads CASSEAGDRAIVETQYF. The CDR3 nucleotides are TGTGCCAGCAGTGAAGCGGGGGACAGGGCGATTGTCGAGACCCAGTACTTC.

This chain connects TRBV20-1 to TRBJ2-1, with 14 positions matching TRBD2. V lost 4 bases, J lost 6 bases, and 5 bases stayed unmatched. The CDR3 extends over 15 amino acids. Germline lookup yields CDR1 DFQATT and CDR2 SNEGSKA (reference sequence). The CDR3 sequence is CSAIRTSGRINEQFF. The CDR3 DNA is TGCAGTGCTATTCGGACTAGCGGGAGGATCAATGAGCAGTTCTTC.

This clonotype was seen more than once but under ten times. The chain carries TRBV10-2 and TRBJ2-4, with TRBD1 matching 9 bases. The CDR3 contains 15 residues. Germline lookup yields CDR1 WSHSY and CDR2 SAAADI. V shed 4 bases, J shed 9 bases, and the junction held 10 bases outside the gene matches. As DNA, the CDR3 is TGCGCCAGCAGTGCTCAGACAGGGGGTAGGGGCATTCAGTACTTC. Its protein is CASSAQTGGRGIQYF.

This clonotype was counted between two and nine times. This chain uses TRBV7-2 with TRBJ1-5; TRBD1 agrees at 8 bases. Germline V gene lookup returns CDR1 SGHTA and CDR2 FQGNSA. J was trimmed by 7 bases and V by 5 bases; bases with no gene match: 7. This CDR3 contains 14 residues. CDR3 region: CASSNRDRLQPQHF. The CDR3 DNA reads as TGTGCCAGCAGCAACCGGGACAGGCTCCAGCCCCAGCATTTT. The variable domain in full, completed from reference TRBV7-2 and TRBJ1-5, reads GAGVSQSPSNKVTEKGKDVELRCDPISGHTALYWYRQSLGQGLEFLIYFQGNSAPDKSGLPSDRFSAERTGGSVSTLTIQRTQQEDSAVYLCASSNRDRLQPQHFGDGTRLSIL.

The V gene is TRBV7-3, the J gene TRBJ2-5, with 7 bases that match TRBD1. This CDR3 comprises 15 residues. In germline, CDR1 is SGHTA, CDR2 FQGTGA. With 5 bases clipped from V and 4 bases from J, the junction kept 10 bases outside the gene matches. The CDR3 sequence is CASSPTGVFGETQYF. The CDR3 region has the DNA TGTGCCAGCAGCCCAACAGGGGTTTTTGGAGAGACCCAGTACTTC.

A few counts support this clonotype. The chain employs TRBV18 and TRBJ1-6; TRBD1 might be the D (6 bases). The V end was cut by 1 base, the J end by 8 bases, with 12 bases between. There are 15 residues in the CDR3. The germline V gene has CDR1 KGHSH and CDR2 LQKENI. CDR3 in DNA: TGTGCCAGCTCACCACGACAGGCGAACTATTCACCCCTCCACTTT. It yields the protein CASSPRQANYSPLHF.

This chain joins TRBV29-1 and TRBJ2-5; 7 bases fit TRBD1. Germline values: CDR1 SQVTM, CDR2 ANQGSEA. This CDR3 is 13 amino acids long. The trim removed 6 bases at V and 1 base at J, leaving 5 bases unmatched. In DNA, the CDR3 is TGCAGCGTGGATACAGGGGTCCAAGAGACCCAGTACTTC. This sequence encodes CSVDTGVQETQYF.

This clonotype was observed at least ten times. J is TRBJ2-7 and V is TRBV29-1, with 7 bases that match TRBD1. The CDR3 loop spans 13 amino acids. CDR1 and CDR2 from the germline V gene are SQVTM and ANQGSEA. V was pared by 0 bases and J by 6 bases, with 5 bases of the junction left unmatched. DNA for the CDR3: TGCAGCGTTGAAGACATTAGGGGGCGCGAGCAGTACTTC. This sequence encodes CSVEDIRGREQYF.

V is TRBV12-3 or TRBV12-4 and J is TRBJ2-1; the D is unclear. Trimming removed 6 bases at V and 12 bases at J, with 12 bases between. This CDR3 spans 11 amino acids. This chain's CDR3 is CASSPSKGQFF. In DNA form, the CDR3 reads TGTGCCAGCAGCCCCTCCAAGGGGCAGTTCTTC.

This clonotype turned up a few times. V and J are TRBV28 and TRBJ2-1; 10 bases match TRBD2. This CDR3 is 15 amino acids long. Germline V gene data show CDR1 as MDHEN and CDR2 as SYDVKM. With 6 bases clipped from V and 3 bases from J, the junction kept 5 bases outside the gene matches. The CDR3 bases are TGTGCCAGCAGCCAAGCGGGAGGGCGCTACAATGAGCAGTTCTTC. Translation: CASSQAGGRYNEQFF.

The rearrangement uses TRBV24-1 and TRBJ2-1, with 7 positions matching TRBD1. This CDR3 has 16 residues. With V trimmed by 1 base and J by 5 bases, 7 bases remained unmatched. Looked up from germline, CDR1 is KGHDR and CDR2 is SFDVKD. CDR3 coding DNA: TGTGCCACCAGTGATTTTAGAGGGGGCGCTCACAATGAGCAGTTCTTC. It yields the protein CATSDFRGGAHNEQFF.

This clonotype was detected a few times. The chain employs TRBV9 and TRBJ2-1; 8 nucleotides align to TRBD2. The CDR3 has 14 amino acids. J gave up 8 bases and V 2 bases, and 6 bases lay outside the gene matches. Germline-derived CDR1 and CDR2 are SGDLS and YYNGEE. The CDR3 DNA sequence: TGTGCCAGCAGCGTTGGGACTAGGGCCTATGAGCAGTTCTTC. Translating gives CASSVGTRAYEQFF.

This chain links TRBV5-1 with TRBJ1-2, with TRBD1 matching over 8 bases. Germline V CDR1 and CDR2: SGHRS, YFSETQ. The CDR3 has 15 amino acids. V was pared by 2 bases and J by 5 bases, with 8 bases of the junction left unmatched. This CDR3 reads CASSFGQDRVYGYTF. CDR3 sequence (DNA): TGCGCCAGCAGCTTTGGCCAGGACAGGGTGTATGGCTACACCTTC.

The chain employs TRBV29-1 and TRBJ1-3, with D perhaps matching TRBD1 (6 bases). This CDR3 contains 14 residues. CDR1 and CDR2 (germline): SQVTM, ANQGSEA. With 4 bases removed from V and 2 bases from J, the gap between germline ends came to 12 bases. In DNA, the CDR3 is TGCAGCGTTGTCATGGCAGGGGCTGGAAACACCATATATTTT. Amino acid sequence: CSVVMAGAGNTIYF.

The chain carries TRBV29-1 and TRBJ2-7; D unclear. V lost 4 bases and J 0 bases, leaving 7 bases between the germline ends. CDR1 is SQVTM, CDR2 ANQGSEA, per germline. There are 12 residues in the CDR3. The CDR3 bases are TGCAGCGTTGCAGAAAGCTCCTACGAGCAGTACTTC. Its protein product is CSVAESSYEQYF.